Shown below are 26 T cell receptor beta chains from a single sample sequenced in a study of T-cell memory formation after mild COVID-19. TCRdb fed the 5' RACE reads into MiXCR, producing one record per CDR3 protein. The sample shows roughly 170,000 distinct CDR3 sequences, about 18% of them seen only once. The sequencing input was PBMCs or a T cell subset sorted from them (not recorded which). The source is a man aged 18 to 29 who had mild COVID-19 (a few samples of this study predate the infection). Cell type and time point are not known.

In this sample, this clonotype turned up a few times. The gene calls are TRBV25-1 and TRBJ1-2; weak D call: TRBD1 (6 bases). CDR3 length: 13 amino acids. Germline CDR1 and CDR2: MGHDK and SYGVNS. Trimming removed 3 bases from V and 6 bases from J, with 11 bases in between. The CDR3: CASSEGARNGYTF. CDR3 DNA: TGTGCCAGCAGTGAGGGGGCGCGAAATGGCTACACCTTC.

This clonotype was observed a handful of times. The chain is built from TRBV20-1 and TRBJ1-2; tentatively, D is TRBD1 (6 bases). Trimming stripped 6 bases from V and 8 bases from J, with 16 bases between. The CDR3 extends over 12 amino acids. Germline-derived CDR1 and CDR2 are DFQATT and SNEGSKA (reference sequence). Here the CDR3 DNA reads TGCAGTGCAAAGGCGGGGGCCGGGGGCTACACCTTC. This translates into CSAKAGAGGYTF.

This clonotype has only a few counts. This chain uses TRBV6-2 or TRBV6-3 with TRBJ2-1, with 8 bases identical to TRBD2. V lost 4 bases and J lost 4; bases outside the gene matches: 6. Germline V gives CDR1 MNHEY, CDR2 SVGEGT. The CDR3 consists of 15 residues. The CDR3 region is CASSSRLATYNEQFF. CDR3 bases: TGTGCCAGCAGTTCTAGACTAGCGACTTACAATGAGCAGTTCTTC.

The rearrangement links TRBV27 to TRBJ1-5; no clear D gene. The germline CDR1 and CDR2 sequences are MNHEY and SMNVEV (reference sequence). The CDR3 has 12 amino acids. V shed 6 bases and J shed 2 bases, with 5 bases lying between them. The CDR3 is CASRVGNQPQHF. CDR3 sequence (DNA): TGTGCCAGCAGGGTGGGCAATCAGCCCCAGCATTTT.

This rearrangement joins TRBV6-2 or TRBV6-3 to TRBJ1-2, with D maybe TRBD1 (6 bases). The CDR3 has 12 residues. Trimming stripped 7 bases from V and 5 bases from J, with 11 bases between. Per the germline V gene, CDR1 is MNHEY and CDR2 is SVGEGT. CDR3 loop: CASTNGQYGYTF. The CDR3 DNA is TGTGCCAGCACCAATGGACAGTATGGCTACACCTTC.

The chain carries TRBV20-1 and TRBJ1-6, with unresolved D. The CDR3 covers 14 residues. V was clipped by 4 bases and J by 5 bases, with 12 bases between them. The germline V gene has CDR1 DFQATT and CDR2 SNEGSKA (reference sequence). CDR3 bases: TGCAGTGCTAAACATACCGGCAATAATTCACCCCTCCACTTT. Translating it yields CSAKHTGNNSPLHF.

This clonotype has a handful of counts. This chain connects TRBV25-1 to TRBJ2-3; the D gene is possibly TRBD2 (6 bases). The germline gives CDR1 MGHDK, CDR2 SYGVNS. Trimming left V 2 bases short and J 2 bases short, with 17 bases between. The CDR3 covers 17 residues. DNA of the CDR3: TGTGCCAGCAGTGAAATTTACGGGAGCATCTCCACAGATACGCAGTATTTT. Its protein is CASSEIYGSISTDTQYF. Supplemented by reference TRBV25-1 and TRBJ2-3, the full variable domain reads EADIYQTPRYLVIGTGKKITLECSQTMGHDKMYWYQQDPGMELHLIHYSYGVNSTEKGDLSSESTVSRIRTEHFPLTLESARPSHTSQYLCASSEIYGSISTDTQYFGPGTRLTVL.

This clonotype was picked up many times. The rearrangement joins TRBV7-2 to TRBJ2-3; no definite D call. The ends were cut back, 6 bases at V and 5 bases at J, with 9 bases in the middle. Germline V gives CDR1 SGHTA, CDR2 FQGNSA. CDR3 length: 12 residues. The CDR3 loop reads CASSFRVDTQYF. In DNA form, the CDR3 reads TGTGCCAGCAGTTTTAGGGTAGATACGCAGTATTTT.

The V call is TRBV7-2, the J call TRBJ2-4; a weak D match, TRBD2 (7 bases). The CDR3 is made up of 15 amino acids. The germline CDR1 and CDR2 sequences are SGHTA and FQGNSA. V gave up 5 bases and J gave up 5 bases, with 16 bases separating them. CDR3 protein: CASSRGGGRENIQYF. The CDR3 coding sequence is TGTGCCAGCAGCCGCGGCGGGGGCAGGGAAAACATTCAGTACTTC. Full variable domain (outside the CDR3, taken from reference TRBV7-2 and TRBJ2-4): GAGVSQSPSNKVTEKGKDVELRCDPISGHTALYWYRQSLGQGLEFLIYFQGNSAPDKSGLPSDRFSAERTGGSVSTLTIQRTQQEDSAVYLCASSRGGGRENIQYFGAGTRLSVL.

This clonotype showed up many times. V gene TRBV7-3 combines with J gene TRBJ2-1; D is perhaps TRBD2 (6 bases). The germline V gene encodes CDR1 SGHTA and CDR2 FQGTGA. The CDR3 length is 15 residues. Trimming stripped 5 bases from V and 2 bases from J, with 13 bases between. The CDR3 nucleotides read TGTGCCAGCAGCCACGAGCGGGTTCCCTACAATGAGCAGTTCTTC. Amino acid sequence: CASSHERVPYNEQFF.

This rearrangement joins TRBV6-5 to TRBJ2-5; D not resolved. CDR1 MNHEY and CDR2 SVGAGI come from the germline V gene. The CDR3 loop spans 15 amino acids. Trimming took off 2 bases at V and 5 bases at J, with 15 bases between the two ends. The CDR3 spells CASSYRRLASETQYF. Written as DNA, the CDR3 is TGTGCCAGCAGTTACCGCAGATTGGCGTCGGAGACCCAGTACTTC.

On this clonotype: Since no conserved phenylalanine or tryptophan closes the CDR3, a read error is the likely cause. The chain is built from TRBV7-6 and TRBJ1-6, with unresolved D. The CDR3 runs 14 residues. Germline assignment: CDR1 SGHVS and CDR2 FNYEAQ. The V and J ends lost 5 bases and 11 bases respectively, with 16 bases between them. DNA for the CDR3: TGTGCCAGCAGCCCGTTGCAGGCGGAGGCACCCCTCCACTTG. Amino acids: CASSPLQAEAPLHL.

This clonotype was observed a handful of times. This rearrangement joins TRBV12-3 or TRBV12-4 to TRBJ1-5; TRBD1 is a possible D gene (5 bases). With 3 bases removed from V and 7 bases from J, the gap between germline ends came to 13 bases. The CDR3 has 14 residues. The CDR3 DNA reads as TGTGCCAGCAGTTTTCGGCGGGGCGGACAGCCCCAGCATTTT. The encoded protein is CASSFRRGGQPQHF.

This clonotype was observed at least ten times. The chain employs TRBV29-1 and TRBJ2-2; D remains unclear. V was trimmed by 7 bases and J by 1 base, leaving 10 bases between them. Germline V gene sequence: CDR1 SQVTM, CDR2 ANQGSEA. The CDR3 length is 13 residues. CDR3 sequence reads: CSAERQNTGELFF. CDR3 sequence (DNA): TGCAGCGCCGAACGGCAGAACACCGGGGAGCTGTTTTTT.

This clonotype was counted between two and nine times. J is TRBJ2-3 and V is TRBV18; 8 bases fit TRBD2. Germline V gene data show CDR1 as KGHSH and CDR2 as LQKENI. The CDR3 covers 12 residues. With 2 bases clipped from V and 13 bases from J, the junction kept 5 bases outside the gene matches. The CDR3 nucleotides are TGTGCCAGCTCACCATTGACTAGCGAGGAGTATTTT. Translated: CASSPLTSEEYF.

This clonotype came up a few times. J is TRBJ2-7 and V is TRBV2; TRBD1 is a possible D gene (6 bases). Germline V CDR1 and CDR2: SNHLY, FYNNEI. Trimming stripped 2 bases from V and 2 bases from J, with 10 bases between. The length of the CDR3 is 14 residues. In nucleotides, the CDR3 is TGTGCCAGCAGTGAACAGGGGTGGACCTACGAGCAGTACTTC. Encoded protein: CASSEQGWTYEQYF.

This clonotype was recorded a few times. The CDR3 DNA reads TGCAGTGCTAGGGGGGGTGCTGAAGCTTTCTTT. Encoded protein: CSARGGAEAFF. The V call is TRBV20-1, the J call TRBJ1-1; possible D gene TRBD1, 5 bases. The V gene's germline CDR1 is DFQATT and CDR2 SNEGSKA (reference sequence). Deletions cut 3 bases from V and 6 bases from J, with 8 bases between. The CDR3 spans 11 residues.

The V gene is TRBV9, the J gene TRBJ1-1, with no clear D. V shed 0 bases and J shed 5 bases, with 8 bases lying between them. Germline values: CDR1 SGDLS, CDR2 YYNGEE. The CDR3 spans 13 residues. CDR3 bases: TGTGCCAGCAGCGTAGAGTTGCAGACTGAAGCTTTCTTT. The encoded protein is CASSVELQTEAFF.

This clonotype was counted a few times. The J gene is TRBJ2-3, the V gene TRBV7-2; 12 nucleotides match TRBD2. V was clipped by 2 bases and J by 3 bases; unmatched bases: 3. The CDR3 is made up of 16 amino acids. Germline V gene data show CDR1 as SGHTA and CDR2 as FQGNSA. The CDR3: CASSLLAGGRTDTQYF. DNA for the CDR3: TGTGCCAGCAGCTTACTAGCGGGGGGGCGGACAGATACGCAGTATTTT.

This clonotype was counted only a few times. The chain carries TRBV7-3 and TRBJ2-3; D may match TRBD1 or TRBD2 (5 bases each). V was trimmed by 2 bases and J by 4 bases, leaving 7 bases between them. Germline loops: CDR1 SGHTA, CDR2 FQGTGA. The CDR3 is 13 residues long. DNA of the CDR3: TGTGCCAGCAGCTTAGGGGGTTCAGATACGCAGTATTTT. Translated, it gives CASSLGGSDTQYF.

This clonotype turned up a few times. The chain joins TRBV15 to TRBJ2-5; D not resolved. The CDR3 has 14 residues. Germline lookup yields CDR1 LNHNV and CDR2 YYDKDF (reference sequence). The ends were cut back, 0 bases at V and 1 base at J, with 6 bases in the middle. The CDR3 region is CATSRDYTQETQYF. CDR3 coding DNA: TGTGCCACCAGCAGAGATTACACCCAAGAGACCCAGTACTTC.

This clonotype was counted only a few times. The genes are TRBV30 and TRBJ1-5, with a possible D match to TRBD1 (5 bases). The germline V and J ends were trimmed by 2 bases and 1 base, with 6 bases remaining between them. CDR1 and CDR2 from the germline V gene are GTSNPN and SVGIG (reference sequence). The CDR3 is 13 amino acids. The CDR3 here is CAWSQGSNQPQHF. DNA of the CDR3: TGTGCCTGGAGTCAGGGAAGCAATCAGCCCCAGCATTTT.

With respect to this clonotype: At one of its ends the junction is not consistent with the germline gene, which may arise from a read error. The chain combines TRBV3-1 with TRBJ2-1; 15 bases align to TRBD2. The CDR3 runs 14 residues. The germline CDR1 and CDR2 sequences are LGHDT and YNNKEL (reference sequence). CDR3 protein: CASSLGTSGGPPLF. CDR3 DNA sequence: TGTGCCAGCAGCCTCGGGACTAGCGGGGGGCCCCCGCTCTTC.

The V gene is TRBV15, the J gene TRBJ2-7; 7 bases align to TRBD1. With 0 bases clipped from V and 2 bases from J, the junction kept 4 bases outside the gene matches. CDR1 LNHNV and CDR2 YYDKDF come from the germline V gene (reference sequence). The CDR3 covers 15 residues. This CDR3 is CATSRDVRGPYEQYV. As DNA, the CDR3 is TGTGCCACCAGCAGAGATGTAAGGGGGCCCTACGAGCAGTACGTC.

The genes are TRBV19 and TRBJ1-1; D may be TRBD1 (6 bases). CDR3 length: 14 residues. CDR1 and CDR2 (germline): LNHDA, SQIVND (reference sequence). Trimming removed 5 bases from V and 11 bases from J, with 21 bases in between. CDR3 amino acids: CASSFGGATQEAFF. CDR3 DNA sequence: TGTGCCAGTAGTTTCGGGGGGGCGACTCAGGAGGCTTTCTTT.

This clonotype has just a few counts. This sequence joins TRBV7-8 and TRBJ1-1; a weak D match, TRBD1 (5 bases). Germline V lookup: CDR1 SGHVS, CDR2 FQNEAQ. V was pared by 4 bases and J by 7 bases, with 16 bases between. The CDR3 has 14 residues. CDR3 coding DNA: TGTGCCAGCAGCTCCTCGTGGACACGACATGAAGCTTTCTTT. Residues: CASSSSWTRHEAFF.